The rows below give T cell receptor beta chains drawn from one sample of a study of identical twins. Using its own MiXCR run on the 5' RACE reads, TCRdb lists one record per CDR3 protein. The data show 500,000 or so distinct CDR3 sequences, 22% seen once. The data also belong to a second study, concerning T cells expressing NK-cell markers.

Sequencing was performed on CD4+ T cells sorted from blood. The receptor source for this set is a woman younger than 35 in good health. Both conserved end residues are part of each CDR3. Each record gives: J gene, V gene, D gene, CDR3 protein. A D gene is named only where the DNA matches it firmly.

TRBJ1-3 TRBV6-5 NA CASSYVIQRQDSGNTIYF
TRBJ2-7 TRBV20-1 NA CSARRSQGVFYEQYF
TRBJ1-5 TRBV20-1 NA CSAREVRGDQPQHF
TRBJ2-1 TRBV20-1 NA CSARMGGSPRLFF
TRBJ1-2 TRBV5-6 NA CASSWRDTLANYGYTF
TRBJ2-5 TRBV20-1 NA CSAPGGYETQYF
TRBJ1-2 TRBV6-1 NA CASSERGGENYGYTF
TRBJ1-1 TRBV12-3/TRBV12-4 NA CASSSSGGKTEAFF
TRBJ2-7 TRBV5-1 TRBD2 CASSRQSGGDPYEQYF
TRBJ2-1 TRBV9 TRBD1 CASSVEQGQVDEQFF
TRBJ2-7 TRBV20-1 TRBD2 CSAGLAESSYEQYF
TRBJ2-1 TRBV9 TRBD2 CASSVAASGRDEQFF
TRBJ2-1 TRBV6-6 NA CASSYTNLNEQFF
TRBJ1-1 TRBV6-1 NA CASTPGGVYNTEAFF
TRBJ1-1 TRBV6-1 TRBD1 CASSQVGRGLGRNTEAFF
TRBJ2-7 TRBV20-1 TRBD2 CSARDFTSGRPYEQYF
TRBJ2-3 TRBV6-2/TRBV6-3 NA CASSNRDSGSDTQYF
TRBJ2-5 TRBV12-3/TRBV12-4 TRBD2 CASSGRSKTQYF
TRBJ1-1 TRBV20-1 NA CSAGGRGNTEAFF
TRBJ2-3 TRBV6-1 TRBD2 CASRRRGSSGGSTDTQYF
TRBJ2-7 TRBV25-1 NA CASRQGGVGEQYF
TRBJ2-7 TRBV20-1 TRBD1 CSARRGDRGIYEQYF
TRBJ1-5 TRBV20-1 NA CSASTGQPQHF
TRBJ2-5 TRBV6-5 TRBD1 CASSYSSAGGQETQYF
TRBJ2-3 TRBV5-1 TRBD1 CASSRDRGQDTQYF
TRBJ2-7 TRBV10-1 TRBD1 CASSYQGGESEQYF
TRBJ2-7 TRBV12-3/TRBV12-4 NA CASSAGGRTAYEQYF
TRBJ1-1 TRBV5-1 NA CASSPRQNTEAFF
TRBJ2-1 TRBV5-1 TRBD2 CASSLGGLAEYNEQFF
TRBJ2-1 TRBV20-1 TRBD2 CSARRPTSGGGNEQFF
TRBJ2-5 TRBV5-4 TRBD2 CASSFFLAGEETQYF
TRBJ1-1 TRBV7-8 TRBD1 CASSENRGRYPEAFF
TRBJ2-5 TRBV29-1 TRBD2 CSVRLAGGETQYF
TRBJ2-7 TRBV29-1 NA CSVRITLSEQYF
TRBJ1-2 TRBV10-3 NA CAIRGGPGGYTF
TRBJ2-1 TRBV10-2 TRBD2 CASRSLAGVPGYNEQFF
TRBJ2-3 TRBV5-5 NA CASRDASTDTQYF
TRBJ2-5 TRBV20-1 NA CSAYTRTQNQETQYF
TRBJ1-5 TRBV7-9 NA CASSARSGEGQPQHF
TRBJ2-1 TRBV5-1 NA CASRPTGASYNEQFF